The 28 T cell receptor beta chains reported below all come from one sample, sequenced in a study of T cell responses to AZD1222 COVID-19 vaccine (dated by TCRdb to the early 2020s). Reading the label with the study, this specimen's time point is: baseline before first vaccination. Library preparation employed the immunoSEQ multiplex PCR assay. This is the immuneACCESS table as TCRdb keeps it, with only in-frame sequences that have V and J called. A part of the clones is gone; compared with another copy, unresolved V genes explain less than half, and the rest is unexplained. Recorded for this sample are more than 110,000 clones; 85% to 95% of them occurred a single time. The ten top clones hold around 2.8% of the sample. This specimen was peripheral blood, taken on day 0 of AZD1222 vaccination. The origin of the receptors is an adult in good health.

The V and J genes are TRBV24-1 and TRBJ2-5; D tentatively fits TRBD1 or TRBD2 (5 bases each). Per germline, CDR1 KGHDR and CDR2 SFDVKD. This CDR3 contains 17 residues. The ends were cut back, 1 base at V and 2 bases at J, with 16 bases in the middle. The CDR3 reads CATSDFPTRELQETQYF. The CDR3 DNA sequence: TGTGCCACCAGTGATTTCCCGACCAGGGAGCTGCAAGAGACCCAGTACTTC.

This chain connects TRBV11-2 to TRBJ2-1, with 8 bases lining up with TRBD1. V trimming: 3 bases; J trimming: 4 bases; junction bases outside the gene matches: 5. This CDR3 is built from 15 residues. Per germline, CDR1 SGHAT and CDR2 FQNNGV. The CDR3 DNA is TGTGCCAGCAGCTTCGACAGGGGAAAATACAATGAGCAGTTCTTC. Protein sequence: CASSFDRGKYNEQFF. The full variable domain, rest sourced from reference TRBV11-2 and TRBJ2-1, is EAGVAQSPRYKIIEKRQSVAFWCNPISGHATLYWYQQILGQGPKLLIQFQNNGVVDDSQLPKDRFSAERLKGVDSTLKIQPAKLEDSAVYLCASSFDRGKYNEQFFGPGTRLTVL.

The chain couples TRBV28 to TRBJ2-6, with TRBD1 matching over 8 bases. CDR1 and CDR2 from the germline V gene are MDHEN and SYDVKM. Unmatched junction bases numbered 5, after V lost 6 bases and J lost 4 bases. CDR3 size: 15 residues. The CDR3 spells CASSRTGTGANVLTF. The CDR3 DNA reads as TGTGCCAGCAGCAGGACAGGGACCGGGGCCAACGTCCTGACTTTC.

The chain uses TRBV12-5 and TRBJ1-5; D is unclear. CDR1 LGHNT and CDR2 FRNRAP come from the germline V gene. The germline V and J ends were trimmed by 2 bases and 4 bases, with 0 bases remaining between them. The CDR3 covers 11 residues. The CDR3 DNA follows: TGTGCTAGTGGTTTGAATCAGCCCCAGCATTTT. This codes for CASGLNQPQHF.

The chain joins TRBV5-4 to TRBJ2-2; D is undetermined. V lost 4 bases to trimming and J lost 5 bases, with 12 bases between them. CDR1 is SGHNT, CDR2 YYREEE, per germline (reference sequence). The CDR3 length is 14 residues. The CDR3 protein is CASSPYTDTGELFF. The CDR3 coding sequence is TGTGCCAGCAGCCCTTATACAGATACCGGGGAGCTGTTTTTT. The entire variable domain, with the rest obtained from reference TRBV5-4 and TRBJ2-2, is as follows: ETGVTQSPTHLIKTRGQQVTLRCSSQSGHNTVSWYQQALGQGPQFIFQYYREEENGRGNFPPRFSGLQFPNYSSELNVNALELDDSALYLCASSPYTDTGELFFGEGSRLTVL.

The rearrangement joins TRBV7-6 to TRBJ2-5; 8 bases line up with TRBD2. Germline V gene sequence: CDR1 SGHVS, CDR2 FNYEAQ. This CDR3 is 16 amino acids long. V was clipped by 4 bases and J by 4 bases; unmatched bases: 11. In DNA, the CDR3 is TGTGCCAGCAGCTCCCCGGGACTAGGGGGGGGAGAGACCCAGTACTTC. This sequence encodes CASSSPGLGGGETQYF.

The V and J genes are TRBV29-1 and TRBJ2-1, with 8 bases fitting TRBD2. J gave up 4 bases and V 3 bases, and 2 bases lay outside the gene matches. In germline, CDR1 is SQVTM, CDR2 ANQGSEA. CDR3 length: 13 residues. Here the CDR3 DNA reads TGCAGCGTTGAGACTAGCGCTTACAATGAGCAGTTCTTC. This translates into CSVETSAYNEQFF.

This chain's CDR3 is CASSLLGGTPSNEQFF. DNA for the CDR3: TGTGCCAGCAGCTTACTCGGCGGGACCCCATCTAATGAGCAGTTCTTC. The chain employs TRBV13 and TRBJ2-1; D perhaps matches TRBD2 (6 bases). The length of the CDR3 is 16 residues. Trimming took off 2 bases at V and 7 bases at J, with 18 bases between the two ends. From germline, CDR1 is PRHDT and CDR2 FYEKMQ (reference sequence).

This clone was recorded only once. The chain links TRBV18 to TRBJ1-2; D is unclear. The CDR3 consists of 12 residues. The V end lost 2 bases, the J end lost 4 bases, and 5 bases lay between the germline ends. Germline V gene data show CDR1 as KGHSH and CDR2 as LQKENI. CDR3 region: CASSPNSYGYTF. CDR3 nucleotide sequence: TGTGCCAGCTCACCAAACAGCTATGGCTACACCTTC.

The chain carries TRBV12-3 or TRBV12-4 and TRBJ1-1; D remains ambiguous. Trimming stripped 6 bases from V and 7 bases from J, with 9 bases between. This CDR3 is built from 11 residues. CDR3 loop: CASRARGEAFF. The CDR3 DNA reads TGTGCCAGCAGGGCCCGGGGTGAAGCTTTCTTT.

The chain employs TRBV4-2 and TRBJ2-7; possibly TRBD2 for D (6 bases). Trimming cost V 6 bases and J 5 bases, with 14 bases left between them. The CDR3 covers 13 residues. The V gene's germline CDR1 is LGHNA and CDR2 YNFKEQ. The CDR3 here is CASRLEGSHEQYF. The DNA of the CDR3 is TGTGCCAGCAGACTGGAGGGGTCCCACGAGCAGTACTTC.

This CDR3 is CASSLVGGMNTEAFF. CDR3 sequence (DNA): TGTGCCAGCAGCTTAGTGGGGGGGATGAACACTGAAGCTTTCTTT. J is TRBJ1-1 and V is TRBV11-3, with D perhaps TRBD1 (5 bases). The length of the CDR3 is 15 residues. Trimming took off 1 base at V and 0 bases at J, with 9 bases between the two ends. Germline assignment: CDR1 SGHNT and CDR2 YENEEA.

The genes are TRBV6-5 and TRBJ2-5; D not resolved. CDR3 length: 11 residues. Germline CDR1 MNHEY, CDR2 SVGAGI. Trimming took 6 bases from V and 5 from J, leaving 7 bases between them. CDR3: CASSLRETQYF. The CDR3, as DNA: TGTGCCAGCAGCTTGCGGGAGACCCAGTACTTC.

In this sample, this clone turned up once. The CDR3 spells CASSETGFTGELFF. CDR3 DNA sequence: TGTGCCAGCAGTGAGACGGGATTCACCGGGGAGCTGTTTTTT. The chain employs TRBV2 and TRBJ2-2, with a weak D call TRBD2 (5 bases). The germline CDR1 and CDR2 sequences are SNHLY and FYNNEI. The CDR3 has 14 amino acids. V was pared by 3 bases and J by 4 bases, with 9 bases between.

The V call is TRBV7-9, the J call TRBJ1-4, with D possibly TRBD1 on 5 matching bases. Germline V gene data show CDR1 as SEHNR and CDR2 as FQNEAQ (reference sequence). V lost 5 bases to trimming and J lost 14 bases, with 24 bases between them. CDR3 size: 15 residues. CDR3 sequence: CASSRDGGSLKVLFF. The DNA for the CDR3 is TGTGCCAGCAGCAGGGACGGCGGCTCCTTGAAGGTGCTGTTTTTT.

The chain combines TRBV9 with TRBJ1-2, with D perhaps TRBD1 (5 bases). V was cut by 4 bases and J by 6 bases, with 13 bases left in between. Germline V gene lookup returns CDR1 SGDLS and CDR2 YYNGEE. This CDR3 contains 13 residues. CDR3 residues: CASSLRQSDGYTF. The CDR3 nucleotides are TGTGCCAGCAGCTTGAGACAGAGCGATGGCTACACCTTC. Supplemented by reference TRBV9 and TRBJ1-2, the full variable domain reads DSGVTQTPKHLITATGQRVTLRCSPRSGDLSVYWYQQSLDQGLQFLIQYYNGEERAKGNILERFSAQQFPDLHSELNLSSLELGDSALYFCASSLRQSDGYTFGSGTRLTVV.

This CDR3 is CASSSGGSYGYTF. In DNA form, the CDR3 reads TGTGCCAGCAGCTCAGGAGGTTCCTATGGCTACACCTTC. The genes are TRBV7-9 and TRBJ1-2; D not resolved. The CDR3 spans 13 residues. The germline V gene encodes CDR1 SEHNR and CDR2 FQNEAQ (reference sequence). Trimming took off 4 bases at V and 4 bases at J, with 10 bases between the two ends. The full variable domain, completed using reference TRBV7-9 and TRBJ1-2, is DTGVSQNPRHKITKRGQNVTFRCDPISEHNRLYWYRQTLGQGPEFLTYFQNEAQLEKSRLLSDRFSAERPKGSFSTLEIQRTEQGDSAMYLCASSSGGSYGYTFGSGTRLTVV.

This sequence joins TRBV19 and TRBJ2-1; 10 bases are shared with TRBD2. The CDR3 sequence is 15 residues long. Germline V lookup: CDR1 LNHDA, CDR2 SQIVND (reference sequence). Trimming took 8 bases from V and 9 from J; bases not matched to a gene: 13. This chain's CDR3 is CASELGASGRSEQFF. The CDR3 DNA is TGTGCCAGTGAACTAGGGGCTAGCGGGAGAAGTGAGCAGTTCTTC.

The J gene is TRBJ1-2, the V gene TRBV19, with unresolved D. This CDR3 has 13 amino acids. Trimming took 6 bases from V and 4 from J, leaving 12 bases between them. Germline CDR1 is LNHDA and CDR2 is SQIVND (reference sequence). For the CDR3, the DNA is TGTGCCAGTAGCTTGGGCGGATTCTATGGCTACACCTTC. It codes for CASSLGGFYGYTF.

As DNA, the CDR3 is TGTGCCAGCTCACCACAGGGGGCGGGCATTCAGTACTTC. Translating it yields CASSPQGAGIQYF. The rearrangement links TRBV18 to TRBJ2-4, with 7 bases matching TRBD1. CDR3 size: 13 residues. The germline CDR1 and CDR2 sequences are KGHSH and LQKENI. V trimming: 1 base; J trimming: 9 bases; junction bases outside the gene matches: 3.

The chain carries TRBV19 and TRBJ2-1; tentative D call: TRBD1 (7 bases). CDR1 is LNHDA, CDR2 SQIVND, per germline (reference sequence). Trimming stripped 5 bases from V and 0 bases from J, with 14 bases between. This CDR3 has 16 residues. The CDR3: CASSFRGVSSYNEQFF. The CDR3 coding sequence is TGTGCCAGTAGTTTCAGGGGGGTCTCCTCCTACAATGAGCAGTTCTTC.

The rearrangement links TRBV5-1 to TRBJ1-2; no reliable D call. The germline V and J ends were trimmed by 4 bases and 4 bases, with 14 bases remaining between them. Looked up from germline, CDR1 is SGHRS and CDR2 is YFSETQ. The CDR3 consists of 14 residues. The CDR3 is CASSIQDGRYGYTF. CDR3 DNA: TGCGCCAGCAGCATCCAGGACGGACGCTATGGCTACACCTTC.

This sequence joins TRBV18 and TRBJ1-1; the D is unclear. Deletions cut 0 bases from V and 1 base from J, with 3 bases between. CDR1 and CDR2 from the germline V gene are KGHSH and LQKENI. This CDR3 has 13 amino acids. CDR3 coding DNA: TGTGCCAGCTCACCACCTACGAACACTGAAGCTTTCTTT. The encoded protein is CASSPPTNTEAFF.

This clone was counted between two and nine times. V gene TRBV2 combines with J gene TRBJ1-2, with TRBD1 identical over 10 bases. From germline, CDR1 is SNHLY and CDR2 FYNNEI. The CDR3 contains 14 residues. V shed 4 bases and J 8 bases; nucleotides not matched to a gene: 7. CDR3 sequence: CASSVRTGGQGYTF. The CDR3 DNA reads as TGTGCCAGCAGTGTCAGGACAGGGGGTCAAGGCTACACCTTC.

A single count supports this clone. The CDR3 sequence: CASTKWGMEEKLFF. CDR3 nucleotide sequence: TGTGCCAGCACCAAGTGGGGTATGGAAGAAAAACTGTTTTTT. The rearrangement joins TRBV7-9 to TRBJ1-4, with D unresolved. Germline lookup yields CDR1 SEHNR and CDR2 FQNEAQ (reference sequence). The CDR3 loop spans 14 amino acids. Trimming pared 7 bases from V and 8 bases from J, leaving 17 bases between.

This chain's CDR3 is CASSHDGYGYTF. The DNA of the CDR3 is TGTGCCAGCAGTCACGACGGCTATGGCTACACCTTC. The chain is built from TRBV11-3 and TRBJ1-2; no reliable D call. V lost 6 bases and J lost 4, with 9 bases in between. Germline V gene sequence: CDR1 SGHNT, CDR2 YENEEA. The CDR3 is made up of 12 amino acids.

The chain is built from TRBV6-5 and TRBJ1-5; D is ambiguous. Germline V gene sequence: CDR1 MNHEY, CDR2 SVGAGI. Deletions cut 1 base from V and 4 bases from J, with 5 bases between. The CDR3 length is 13 residues. Written as DNA, the CDR3 is TGTGCCAGCAGTTACTGGAAGAATCAGCCCCAGCATTTT. Amino acids: CASSYWKNQPQHF.

The V gene is TRBV10-3, the J gene TRBJ2-3; D remains ambiguous. The CDR3 spans 13 residues. Per germline, CDR1 ENHRY and CDR2 SYGVKD. Trimming took off 6 bases at V and 4 bases at J, with 11 bases between the two ends. CDR3 coding DNA: TGTGCCATCAGCTCCCCCGCCGCAGATACGCAGTATTTT. It yields the protein CAISSPAADTQYF.